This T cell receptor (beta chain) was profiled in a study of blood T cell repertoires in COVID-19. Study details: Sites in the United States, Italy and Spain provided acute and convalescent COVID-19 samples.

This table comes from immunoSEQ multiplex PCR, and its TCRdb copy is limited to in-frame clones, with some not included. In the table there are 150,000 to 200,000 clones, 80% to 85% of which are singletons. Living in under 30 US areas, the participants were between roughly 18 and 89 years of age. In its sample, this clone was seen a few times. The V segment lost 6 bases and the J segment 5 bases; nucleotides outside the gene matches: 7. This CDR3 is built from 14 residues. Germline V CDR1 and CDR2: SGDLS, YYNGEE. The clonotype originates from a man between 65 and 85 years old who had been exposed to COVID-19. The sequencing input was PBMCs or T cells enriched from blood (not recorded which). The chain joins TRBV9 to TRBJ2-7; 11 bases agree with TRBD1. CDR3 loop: CASTRTGGLDEQYF. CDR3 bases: TGTGCCAGCACCAGGACAGGGGGCCTCGACGAGCAGTACTTC.